This note documents a single TCR beta chain sequence. This clonotype has a count of ten or more. This clone's antigen is unknown. No quality values exist for individual bases; no much larger clone is one base distant. Library generation was performed with PCR. Sequencing was performed on an Illumina HiSeq 2500. Molecular barcoding was employed in the preparation of TCR libraries, with unique molecular identifiers being used to normalize TCRbeta repertoire quantification. TCRdb reprocessed the public reads (quality trimming at Q25 with fastp, clone calling with MiXCR) and kept in-frame beta chains. Entries are consolidated by CDR3 protein sequence, retaining the most common genes and DNA. The sample profile shows 200,000 to 250,000 distinct CDR3 sequences; around 8.4% of them were found once. Of the sample, roughly 35% falls within the top ten clones. The CDR3, cysteine through phenylalanine, is 14 amino acids long. Only the CDR3 portion is preserved as DNA: 42 bases, with reading frame beginning at the first base. V and J are truncated by 4 bases and 2 bases respectively, leaving an intervening sequence of 11 bases. As encoded in the germline V gene, CDR1 is SQVTM while CDR2 is ANQGSEA.

The sample comes from a study of T-cell reconstitution after alpha-beta-depleted transplantation in children (dated by TCRdb to 2016 to 2018). General notes on the study: Using TCR repertoire profiling, the study quantitatively followed how T-cell immune reconstitution unfolded in children after TCRalphabeta/CD19-depleted allogeneic hematopoietic cell transplantation. Here is what the overall study found, with its caveats: In some patients, high TCRbeta diversity at day 60 was attributed to recipient T cells and intrathymic progenitors that had survived conditioning. The frequencies of hyperexpanded clones fell over the following months, and after one year, T-cell counts and TCRbeta diversity were mostly attributed to newly produced T cells. The apparently early alphabetaT-cell count recovery about two months after transplant was reportedly dependent on only several hundred rapidly expanded clones derived from non-depleted graft cells.

The treatment or condition label, read with the paper, signifies: allogeneic hematopoietic cell transplantation with graft depleted of TCRalphabeta T cells and CD19 B cells. Transplant recipients were children who received TCRalphabeta/CD19-depleted allogeneic hematopoietic cell grafts. This sequence originates from a male patient between 2 and 15 years old who had a stem cell transplant for acute myeloid leukemia, so the T cells may come from the graft donor. The chain couples TRBV29-1 to TRBJ2-2; TRBD2 is a weak D gene call, 6 bases matching. Sequencing was performed on PBMCs, mostly from graft donor cells, taken 360 days after TCRalphabeta/CD19-depleted stem cell transplant. The CDR3 region has the sequence CSVGSGLNTGELFF. DNA sequence: TGCAGCGTTGGTTCAGGACTAAACACCGGGGAGCTGTTTTTT.